These 24 T cell receptor beta chains share one sample of origin, sequenced in a study of blood T cell repertoires in COVID-19. Sequenced by immunoSEQ multiplex PCR; TCRdb stores in-frame clones only, minus some. Of under 50,000 clones detected, more than 75% appear once; the ten largest clones hold around 9.6%. The sample taken for sequencing was peripheral blood. The origin of the receptors is a man aged 50 or older with active COVID-19.

The rearrangement links TRBV7-6 to TRBJ2-7, with D tentatively TRBD2 (6 bases). Germline V gene data show CDR1 as SGHVS and CDR2 as FNYEAQ. V was shortened by 0 bases and J by 4 bases, with 7 bases between the two germline ends. CDR3 length: 13 residues. CDR3 in DNA: TGTGCCAGCAGCTTAGCGGGGGGTTACGAGCAGTACTTC. This codes for CASSLAGGYEQYF. The full variable domain, in which reference TRBV7-6 and TRBJ2-7 provide the parts outside the CDR3, is GAGVSQSPRYKVTKRGQDVALRCDPISGHVSLYWYRQALGQGPEFLTYFNYEAQQDKSGLPNDRFSAERPEGSISTLTIQRTEQRDSAMYRCASSLAGGYEQYFGPGTRLTVT.

The genes are TRBV20-1 and TRBJ2-7, with 8 nucleotides matching TRBD2. Germline loops: CDR1 DFQATT, CDR2 SNEGSKA (reference sequence). CDR3 length equals 13 residues. Trimming took 3 bases from V and 2 from J; bases not matched to a gene: 3. DNA of the CDR3: TGCAGTGCTAGTGCACTAGCGGCCTACGAGCAGTACTTC. It translates to CSASALAAYEQYF.

This clone was counted once. DNA for the CDR3: TGCGCCAGCAGCTTTGACACATCCTACGAGCAGTACTTC. This gives the protein CASSFDTSYEQYF. This chain uses TRBV5-1 with TRBJ2-7; D gene ambiguous. Trimming left V 2 bases short and J 1 base short, with 7 bases between. Germline V gene data show CDR1 as SGHRS and CDR2 as YFSETQ. The length of the CDR3 is 13 residues.

This chain connects TRBV18 to TRBJ2-7; 7 nucleotides agree with TRBD1. This CDR3 comprises 15 residues. Trimming at V came to 3 bases and at J to 4 bases, leaving 9 bases not matched to a gene. Germline lookup yields CDR1 KGHSH and CDR2 LQKENI. The CDR3 loop is CASSPPDRTFYEQYF. The DNA of the CDR3 is TGTGCCAGCTCACCCCCGGACAGGACATTTTACGAGCAGTACTTC.

V gene TRBV4-3 combines with J gene TRBJ2-5; D gene unclear. The CDR3 spans 15 residues. Germline loops: CDR1 LGHNA, CDR2 YSLEER. Trimming left V 2 bases short and J 2 bases short, with 12 bases between. For the CDR3, the DNA is TGCGCCAGCAGCCAATCCTATTTCCGGCAAGAGACCCAGTACTTC. Residues: CASSQSYFRQETQYF.

This chain uses TRBV24-1 with TRBJ2-3, with TRBD2 matching over 7 bases. The germline CDR1 and CDR2 sequences are KGHDR and SFDVKD. This CDR3 is built from 14 residues. J lost 6 bases, V lost 4 bases, and 6 bases had no gene match. CDR3 sequence reads: CATSDRTSKDTQYF. In DNA, the CDR3 is TGTGCCACCAGTGACCGGACTAGTAAGGATACGCAGTATTTT.

The chain has TRBV7-3 and TRBJ2-7; 8 bases map to TRBD1. The CDR3 contains 13 residues. The V and J ends lost 5 bases and 5 bases, in that order; junction bases with no gene match: 5. Germline CDR1 is SGHTA and CDR2 is FQGTGA. The CDR3 DNA reads TGTGCCAGCAGCCTCAGGGGGCGGGACGAGCAGTACTTC. Amino acids: CASSLRGRDEQYF.

CDR3 amino acids: CASSRTSGGTDTQYF. CDR3 DNA: TGTGCCAGCAGCCGGACTAGCGGGGGGACAGATACGCAGTATTTT. This chain connects TRBV7-9 to TRBJ2-3, with TRBD2 matching over 14 bases. Germline assignment: CDR1 SEHNR and CDR2 FQNEAQ (reference sequence). This CDR3 has 15 residues. V was pared by 5 bases and J by 3 bases, with 1 base of the junction left unmatched.

J is TRBJ2-7 and V is TRBV6-6, with 7 bases matching TRBD1. The CDR3 runs to 14 residues. Trimming at V came to 6 bases and at J to 2 bases, leaving 7 bases not matched to a gene. Germline CDR1 is MNHNY and CDR2 is SVGAGI (reference sequence). CDR3 loop: CASSPDRATYEQYF. The CDR3 DNA sequence: TGTGCCAGCAGCCCCGACAGGGCCACCTACGAGCAGTACTTC.

DNA of the CDR3: TGTGCCAGCAGCCAGGGCAGGGTCACCGGGGAGCTGTTTTTT. It yields the protein CASSQGRVTGELFF. The V and J genes are TRBV4-2 and TRBJ2-2, with D perhaps matching TRBD1 (5 bases). The CDR3 length is 14 residues. Trimming stripped 3 bases from V and 4 bases from J, with 9 bases between. Germline values: CDR1 LGHNA, CDR2 YNFKEQ.

The gene calls are TRBV7-3 and TRBJ2-1; 8 positions match TRBD2. CDR3 length: 15 residues. From germline, CDR1 is SGHTA and CDR2 FQGTGA. V was pared by 6 bases and J by 8 bases, with 12 bases of the junction left unmatched. The CDR3, as DNA: TGTGCCAGCAGGCCCCATAGCGGGGCCGGCTATGAGCAGTTCTTC. Its translation is CASRPHSGAGYEQFF.

This chain connects TRBV5-1 to TRBJ2-3; D might be TRBD2 (5 bases). Germline values: CDR1 SGHRS, CDR2 YFSETQ. The length of the CDR3 is 15 residues. V was clipped by 0 bases and J by 1 base, with 9 bases between them. The CDR3 DNA follows: TGCGCCAGCAGCTTGGAGGGTAGCGGCACAGATACGCAGTATTTT. It encodes CASSLEGSGTDTQYF.

The sample holds a few counts of this clone. The J gene is TRBJ1-2, the V gene TRBV20-1, with a weak D call TRBD1 (5 bases). The germline CDR1 and CDR2 sequences are DFQATT and SNEGSKA (reference sequence). Trimming left V 3 bases short and J 5 bases short, with 13 bases between. This CDR3 is 13 amino acids long. The CDR3 region has the DNA TGCAGTGCTAGTAGGGGTCCCCCATATGGCTACACCTTC. Protein: CSASRGPPYGYTF.

The chain has TRBV24-1 and TRBJ2-2; 10 bases align to TRBD1. This CDR3 contains 16 residues. Germline V gene sequence: CDR1 KGHDR, CDR2 SFDVKD. Trimming at V came to 11 bases and at J to 6 bases, leaving 14 bases not matched to a gene. CDR3 residues: CAIALGGTGESGELFF. CDR3 sequence (DNA): TGTGCCATCGCCTTAGGGGGGACAGGGGAGTCCGGGGAGCTGTTTTTT.

Only one count was recorded for this clone. The chain combines TRBV7-3 with TRBJ2-1; a possible D gene is TRBD2 (6 bases). This CDR3 comprises 16 residues. V was shortened by 1 base and J by 4 bases, with 14 bases between the two germline ends. Germline V gene sequence: CDR1 SGHTA, CDR2 FQGTGA. The CDR3 bases are TGTGCCAGCAGCTTAAAGGGACTCCTACCGTACAATGAGCAGTTCTTC. This gives the protein CASSLKGLLPYNEQFF.

The CDR3: CASSDYEGEDRCPYEQYF. In DNA form, the CDR3 reads TGTGCCAGCAGTGACTATGAGGGTGAGGACAGATGCCCCTACGAGCAGTACTTC. This chain joins TRBV6-4 and TRBJ2-7; tentative D call: TRBD1 (6 bases). The ends were cut back, 1 base at V and 2 bases at J, with 21 bases in the middle. Germline CDR1 and CDR2: MRHNA and SNTAGT. The CDR3 totals 18 residues.

V and J are TRBV19 and TRBJ2-7; TRBD2 matches 10 bases. There are 16 residues in the CDR3. J gave up 4 bases and V 2 bases, and 8 bases lay outside the gene matches. Germline loops: CDR1 LNHDA, CDR2 SQIVND (reference sequence). CDR3 sequence: CASSINGASGRYEQYF. The CDR3 nucleotides are TGTGCCAGTAGTATAAACGGGGCTAGCGGGAGATACGAGCAGTACTTC.

V and J are TRBV7-3 and TRBJ1-2, with no clear D. The CDR3 extends over 15 amino acids. The germline V gene has CDR1 SGHTA and CDR2 FQGTGA. Trimming pared 0 bases from V and 3 bases from J, leaving 11 bases between. The DNA of the CDR3 is TGTGCCAGCAGCTTAACCGCGGGTGGGGACTATGGCTACACCTTC. It is translated as CASSLTAGGDYGYTF.

This chain's CDR3 is CASSPTGGYSGNTIYF. CDR3 nucleotides: TGCGCCAGCAGCCCTACAGGGGGCTACTCTGGAAACACCATATATTTT. The chain recombines TRBV5-1 with TRBJ1-3; 9 positions match TRBD1. V gave up 4 bases and J gave up 0 bases; unmatched junction bases: 5. In germline, CDR1 is SGHRS, CDR2 YFSETQ. The CDR3 loop spans 16 amino acids.

The chain links TRBV28 to TRBJ1-2, with 8 bases fitting TRBD1. The CDR3 is made up of 13 amino acids. Germline V gives CDR1 MDHEN, CDR2 SYDVKM. The V gene end was trimmed by 4 bases and the J gene end by 7 bases; junction bases not matched to a gene: 5. For the CDR3, the DNA is TGTGCCAGCAGTTCCAGGGGGCAAGGTGGCTACACCTTC. This encodes CASSSRGQGGYTF.

CDR3 nucleotides: TGTGCCAGCAGCCCTTCGGCGGGGGGCTGGGATGAGCAGTTCTTC. The encoded protein is CASSPSAGGWDEQFF. V is TRBV9 and J is TRBJ2-1; 8 bases fit TRBD2. The CDR3 is made up of 15 amino acids. From germline, CDR1 is SGDLS and CDR2 YYNGEE. V shed 4 bases, J shed 8 bases, and the junction held 11 bases outside the gene matches.

Only a few counts were recorded for this clone. The V call is TRBV10-1, the J call TRBJ2-5, with D tentatively TRBD1 (5 bases). This CDR3 region has 13 residues. Trimming left V 0 bases short and J 3 bases short, with 5 bases between. Germline lookup yields CDR1 WNHNN and CDR2 SYGVQD (reference sequence). CDR3: CASSESTEETQYF. The CDR3 coding sequence is TGCGCCAGCAGTGAGTCGACAGAAGAGACCCAGTACTTC.

The chain carries TRBV7-3 and TRBJ1-6; 8 nucleotides line up with TRBD1. Unmatched junction bases numbered 15, after V lost 5 bases and J lost 9 bases. Germline lookup yields CDR1 SGHTA and CDR2 FQGTGA. The CDR3 spans 17 residues. CDR3 DNA sequence: TGTGCCAGCAGCCGCGGGCCCCCGGGACAGGCGGGTTCACCCCTCCACTTT. Translated: CASSRGPPGQAGSPLHF.

The chain employs TRBV28 and TRBJ1-1, with D unresolved. V lost 8 bases, J lost 4 bases, and 14 bases lay in between. The CDR3 runs to 13 residues. Germline V gene sequence: CDR1 MDHEN, CDR2 SYDVKM. The CDR3 DNA reads TGTGCCAGCGCGAAACTAGTTCGCACTGAAGCTTTCTTT. Translation: CASAKLVRTEAFF.